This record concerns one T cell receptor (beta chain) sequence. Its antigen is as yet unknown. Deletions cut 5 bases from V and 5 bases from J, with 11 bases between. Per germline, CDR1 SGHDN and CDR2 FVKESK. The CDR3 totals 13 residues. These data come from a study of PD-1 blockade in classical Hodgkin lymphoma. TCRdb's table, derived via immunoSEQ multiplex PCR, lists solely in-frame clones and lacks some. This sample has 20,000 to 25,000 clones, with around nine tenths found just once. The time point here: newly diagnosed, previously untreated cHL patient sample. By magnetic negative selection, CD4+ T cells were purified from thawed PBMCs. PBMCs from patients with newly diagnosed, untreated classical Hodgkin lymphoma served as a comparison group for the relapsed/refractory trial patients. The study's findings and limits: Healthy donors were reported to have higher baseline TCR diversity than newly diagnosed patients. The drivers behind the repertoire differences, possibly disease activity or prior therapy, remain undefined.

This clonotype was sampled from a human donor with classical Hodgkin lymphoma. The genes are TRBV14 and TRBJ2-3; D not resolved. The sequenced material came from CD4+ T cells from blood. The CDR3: CASSFQGLDTQYF. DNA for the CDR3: TGTGCCAGCAGCTTCCAAGGATTAGATACGCAGTATTTT.